This T cell receptor (beta chain) stems from a study of T cell therapy after organ transplantation. Study-wide context: Therapy products were autologous CMV-specific T cells, peptide-expanded for approximately 2 weeks.

Here immunoSEQ multiplex PCR was the method, and the copy in TCRdb shows in-frame clones only, minus some. Seen here are fewer than 25,000 clones, around 81% observed once, and the top ten hold about 8.7%. V was cut by 8 bases and J by 8 bases, with 9 bases left in between. The CDR3 is 11 residues long. Per germline, CDR1 SGHVS and CDR2 FQNEAQ. Time point defined: 4-8 weeks after completion of therapy. General study findings and limits: Confounding by concurrent antirejection or antiviral medications was not assessed.

Details on this clone: What it binds is not known.

This clonotype was sampled from a human patient who had received a solid organ transplant and had CMV disease. The T cells may come from the graft donor. The chain has TRBV7-8 and TRBJ2-2; D gene uncertain. Sequencing was performed on CD8+ T cells from blood, taken after autologous CMV-specific T cell therapy. CDR3 sequence: CASGVEGELFF. DNA of the CDR3: TGTGCCAGCGGAGTAGAGGGGGAGCTGTTTTTT.